A single sample is the source of the 31 T cell receptor beta chains below, sequenced in a study of T cell repertoires in cytomegalovirus infection. These receptors have no identified antigens. TCRdb used MiXCR to reprocess the reads, holding one entry per CDR3 protein. Here the sample spans approximately 590,000 distinct CDR3 sequences, around 40% being singletons. The sequenced sample was cultured PBMCs, obtained from culture after CMV antigen stimulation. The receptor set was obtained from a human donor in good health (CMV status not recorded). Some clones in this sample may be carry-over from other donors' samples.

This chain joins TRBV7-9 and TRBJ1-1; D gene unclear. V was pared by 5 bases and J by 0 bases, with 19 bases between. Germline V lookup: CDR1 SEHNR, CDR2 FQNEAQ (reference sequence). The CDR3 length is 17 residues. This CDR3 reads CASSPPLRSGLNTEAFF. Here the CDR3 DNA reads TGTGCCAGCAGCCCACCCTTGAGGTCGGGCTTGAACACTGAAGCTTTCTTT.

This clonotype was seen once. Germline is not matched at one junction end, which may reflect a read error. V usage is TRBV4-1 and J usage is TRBJ2-5; TRBD1 matches at 7 bases. Per germline, CDR1 MGHRA and CDR2 YSYEKL. This CDR3 is built from 13 residues. Here the CDR3 reads CASSQGPGTARRF. The CDR3 nucleotides read TGCGCCAGCAGCCAAGGCCCGGGGACAGCGAGACGCTTC.

The rearrangement uses TRBV12-3 or TRBV12-4 and TRBJ1-2, with D maybe TRBD1 (5 bases). The CDR3 extends over 14 amino acids. Trimming removed 1 base from V and 7 bases from J, with 13 bases in between. This chain's CDR3 is CASSLGGASSGYTF. In DNA form, the CDR3 reads TGTGCCAGCAGTTTAGGAGGGGCGTCCTCTGGCTACACCTTC.

J is TRBJ2-2 and V is TRBV7-8; D possibly matches TRBD1 or TRBD2 (5 bases each). V was cut by 4 bases and J by 0 bases, with 9 bases left in between. CDR1 and CDR2 from the germline V gene are SGHVS and FQNEAQ. CDR3 length: 15 amino acids. The DNA of the CDR3 is TGTGCCAGCAGCTCGGGACGGTCGAACACCGGGGAGCTGTTTTTT. This sequence encodes CASSSGRSNTGELFF.

The genes are TRBV7-8 and TRBJ2-5; D is perhaps TRBD1 (6 bases). The CDR3 runs to 15 residues. V shed 5 bases and J shed 5 bases, with 18 bases lying between them. Germline V gives CDR1 SGHVS, CDR2 FQNEAQ. The CDR3 nucleotides are TGTGCCAGCAGCCCGGGGACAAGTTTAGCGGAGACCCAGTACTTC. Its protein is CASSPGTSLAETQYF.

CDR3 DNA: TGTGCCAGTAGTATGACCCCCACAGGAACTGAAGCTTTCTTT. Translated, it gives CASSMTPTGTEAFF. The chain joins TRBV19 to TRBJ1-1; TRBD1 is a possible D gene (5 bases). The V end was cut by 3 bases, the J end by 5 bases, with 13 bases between. Germline values: CDR1 LNHDA, CDR2 SQIVND (reference sequence). The CDR3 length is 14 residues.

This chain connects TRBV20-1 to TRBJ2-1; 8 bases map to TRBD2. CDR3 length: 17 residues. The J segment lost 1 base and the V segment lost 1 base, leaving 9 bases of the junction unmatched. Per the germline V gene, CDR1 is DFQATT and CDR2 is SNEGSKA (reference sequence). CDR3 amino acids: CSARASGGRESYNEQFF. CDR3 in DNA: TGCAGTGCTAGAGCTTCGGGGGGGAGGGAATCCTACAATGAGCAGTTCTTC.

V and J are TRBV30 and TRBJ2-7; a possible D gene is TRBD1 (5 bases). CDR1 and CDR2 from the germline V gene are GTSNPN and SVGIG (reference sequence). This CDR3 region has 12 residues. Trimming cost V 7 bases and J 4 bases, with 14 bases left between them. The CDR3 here is CAYGGALYEQYF. Written as DNA, the CDR3 is TGTGCCTACGGTGGGGCCTTGTACGAGCAGTACTTC.

The gene calls are TRBV10-3 and TRBJ1-2; D remains ambiguous. V was trimmed by 3 bases and J by 7 bases, leaving 9 bases between them. This CDR3 spans 12 amino acids. Germline CDR1 is ENHRY and CDR2 is SYGVKD. This CDR3 is CAISETQGGYTF. The CDR3 nucleotides read TGTGCCATCAGTGAAACCCAAGGTGGCTACACCTTC.

The V gene is TRBV19, the J gene TRBJ2-5; D unresolved. Germline CDR1 reads LNHDA; CDR2 reads SQIVND (reference sequence). Between the trimmed V and J ends, which lost 4 bases and 3 bases, there was a span of 9 bases. This CDR3 is 13 amino acids long. The CDR3 coding sequence is TGTGCCAGTAGTAGGAAGGGTGAAGAGACCCAGTACTTC. Translated: CASSRKGEETQYF. The full variable domain, with the rest looked up from reference TRBV19 and TRBJ2-5, is DGGITQSPKYLFRKEGQNVTLSCEQNLNHDAMYWYRQDPGQGLRLIYYSQIVNDFQKGDIAEGYSVSREKKESFPLTVTSAQKNPTAFYLCASSRKGEETQYFGPGTRLLVL.

This chain connects TRBV14 to TRBJ1-2; TRBD1 matches 7 bases. The CDR3 has 15 residues. Germline V gene sequence: CDR1 SGHDN, CDR2 FVKESK. Unmatched junction bases numbered 9, after V lost 1 base and J lost 7 bases. CDR3 loop: CASSQAAGGTVGYTF. CDR3 DNA sequence: TGTGCCAGCAGCCAAGCAGCAGGGGGAACCGTTGGCTACACCTTC.

At least ten counts were recorded for this clonotype. CDR3 DNA sequence: TGTGCCAGCAGCTTAAGGGCGGGGGGATCATATAGTGAGCAGTTCTTC. Amino acids: CASSLRAGGSYSEQFF. The chain has TRBV7-8 and TRBJ2-1; 8 nucleotides match TRBD2. CDR3 size: 16 residues. Germline V gives CDR1 SGHVS, CDR2 FQNEAQ. V lost 2 bases, J lost 9 bases, and 12 bases stayed unmatched. Drawing the rest from reference TRBV7-8 and TRBJ2-1, the complete variable domain is GAGVSQSPRYKVAKRGQDVALRCDPISGHVSLFWYQQALGQGPEFLTYFQNEAQLDKSGLPSDRFFAERPEGSVSTLKIQRTQQEDSAVYLCASSLRAGGSYSEQFFGPGTRLTVL.

This clonotype has only a few counts. The chain joins TRBV28 to TRBJ1-2; 8 positions agree with TRBD1. The V and J ends lost 5 bases and 8 bases, in that order; junction bases with no gene match: 10. This CDR3 is built from 14 residues. Germline V gene lookup returns CDR1 MDHEN and CDR2 SYDVKM. The CDR3 region is CASSLPGQVGGYTF. In DNA, the CDR3 is TGTGCCAGCAGTCTCCCGGGACAGGTCGGCGGCTACACCTTC.

This clonotype was recorded a few times. The genes are TRBV15 and TRBJ1-5; D ambiguous. This CDR3 spans 19 amino acids. Trimming took off 5 bases at V and 0 bases at J, with 23 bases between the two ends. Germline lookup yields CDR1 LNHNV and CDR2 YYDKDF (reference sequence). CDR3 sequence: CATSLLSHSGIYSNQPQHF. DNA of the CDR3: TGTGCCACCAGCCTCCTTTCACATTCCGGGATTTATAGCAATCAGCCCCAGCATTTT.

This clonotype was counted only a few times. The V and J genes are TRBV29-1 and TRBJ1-2; D unresolved. Germline assignment: CDR1 SQVTM and CDR2 ANQGSEA. There are 11 residues in the CDR3. The V end lost 2 bases, the J end lost 5 bases, and 6 bases lay between the germline ends. The CDR3 sequence: CSVESGYGYTF. The CDR3 region has the DNA TGCAGCGTTGAATCGGGTTATGGCTACACCTTC.

This chain joins TRBV5-5 and TRBJ1-1; TRBD1 agrees at 7 bases. Germline V lookup: CDR1 SGHKS, CDR2 YYEKEE (reference sequence). Trimming removed 3 bases from V and 8 bases from J; junction bases left unmatched: 4. This CDR3 comprises 12 residues. The CDR3 DNA follows: TGTGCCAGCAGCTACGGACAGGACGAAGCTTTCTTT. Translating it yields CASSYGQDEAFF.

The chain has TRBV20-1 and TRBJ1-5; D is unresolved. V was trimmed by 0 bases and J by 7 bases, leaving 13 bases between them. Germline V gives CDR1 DFQATT, CDR2 SNEGSKA (reference sequence). CDR3 length: 14 amino acids. The CDR3 sequence: CSARDAEVGQPQHF. The CDR3 nucleotides read TGCAGTGCTAGAGACGCAGAGGTCGGACAGCCCCAGCATTTT.

This sequence joins TRBV5-1 and TRBJ2-7; 9 bases match TRBD1. This CDR3 contains 14 residues. With V trimmed by 4 bases and J by 7 bases, 9 bases remained unmatched. Germline values: CDR1 SGHRS, CDR2 YFSETQ. The CDR3 loop reads CASSPGQGSGEQYF. CDR3 nucleotides: TGCGCCAGCAGCCCGGGACAGGGAAGTGGAGAGCAGTACTTC.

This clonotype was counted between two and nine times. The rearrangement uses TRBV12-3 or TRBV12-4 and TRBJ2-3; the D gene is possibly TRBD1 (5 bases). The V end was cut by 1 base, the J end by 3 bases, with 11 bases between. The CDR3 loop spans 15 amino acids. The CDR3 nucleotides read TGTGCCAGCAGTTTAGTAGGGGTGGAAACAGATACGCAGTATTTT. Translation: CASSLVGVETDTQYF.

This rearrangement joins TRBV5-4 to TRBJ2-1; D not resolved. The CDR3 extends over 14 amino acids. Germline CDR1 and CDR2: SGHNT and YYREEE (reference sequence). V was clipped by 4 bases and J by 3 bases, with 11 bases between them. For the CDR3, the DNA is TGTGCCAGCAGCGCCGACCGGGTCTACAATGAGCAGTTCTTC. Encoded protein: CASSADRVYNEQFF. Combining the CDR3 with reference TRBV5-4 and TRBJ2-1 gives the whole variable domain ETGVTQSPTHLIKTRGQQVTLRCSSQSGHNTVSWYQQALGQGPQFIFQYYREEENGRGNFPPRFSGLQFPNYSSELNVNALELDDSALYLCASSADRVYNEQFFGPGTRLTVL.

The chain couples TRBV7-9 to TRBJ2-1; D is ambiguous. The CDR3 runs 17 residues. Trimming took 4 bases from V and 6 from J, leaving 22 bases between them. Germline V gene data show CDR1 as SEHNR and CDR2 as FQNEAQ (reference sequence). The DNA of the CDR3 is TGTGCCAGCAGCTCGCCCTGGAGCTCCTCACTTGGCAATGAGCAGTTCTTC. As protein: CASSSPWSSSLGNEQFF.

This chain's CDR3 is CASSLGAVYGYTF. Written as DNA, the CDR3 is TGTGCCAGCAGCTTGGGTGCGGTTTATGGCTACACCTTC. V gene TRBV5-6 combines with J gene TRBJ1-2; no clear D. CDR3 length: 13 amino acids. Trimming shortened V by 0 bases and J by 5 bases, and 8 bases separated the two germline ends. Germline-derived CDR1 and CDR2 are SGHDT and YYEEEE. Full variable domain (missing parts from reference TRBV5-6 and TRBJ1-2): DAGVTQSPTHLIKTRGQQVTLRCSPKSGHDTVSWYQQALGQGPQFIFQYYEEEERQRGNFPDRFSGHQFPNYSSELNVNALLLGDSALYLCASSLGAVYGYTFGSGTRLTVV.

The sample holds a few counts of this clonotype. This chain connects TRBV7-9 to TRBJ1-5; D may be TRBD1 (5 bases). Germline V gene data show CDR1 as SEHNR and CDR2 as FQNEAQ (reference sequence). V was pared by 6 bases and J by 2 bases, with 14 bases between. The CDR3 contains 15 residues. The CDR3 region is CASSLGRPGNQPQHF. CDR3 bases: TGTGCCAGCAGTCTGGGACGGCCGGGCAATCAGCCCCAGCATTTT. Supplemented by reference TRBV7-9 and TRBJ1-5, the full variable domain reads DTGVSQNPRHKITKRGQNVTFRCDPISEHNRLYWYRQTLGQGPEFLTYFQNEAQLEKSRLLSDRFSAERPKGSFSTLEIQRTEQGDSAMYLCASSLGRPGNQPQHFGDGTRLSIL.

CDR3 DNA: TGTGCCAGCAGCCGCCGGCGCGGGGCCCTGATCTATGGCTACACCTTC. Residues: CASSRRRGALIYGYTF. The V gene is TRBV6-2 or TRBV6-3, the J gene TRBJ1-2, with TRBD1 as a possible D gene (5 bases). The V gene lost 6 bases and the J gene lost 4 bases, with 21 bases spanning the gap. In germline, CDR1 is MNHEY, CDR2 SVGEGT. This CDR3 is 16 amino acids long.

This sequence joins TRBV12-3 or TRBV12-4 and TRBJ1-1; 7 bases agree with TRBD1. J was trimmed by 1 base and V by 7 bases; bases with no gene match: 6. The CDR3 covers 14 residues. This CDR3 reads CASILGQTNTEAFF. For the CDR3, the DNA is TGTGCCAGCATTCTGGGACAGACGAACACTGAAGCTTTCTTT.

The rearrangement links TRBV7-2 to TRBJ2-7; 8 bases fit TRBD2. The trim removed 8 bases at V and 4 bases at J, leaving 7 bases unmatched. The CDR3 runs 13 residues. Germline V gene lookup returns CDR1 SGHTA and CDR2 FQGNSA. This CDR3 reads CASRNSGTYEQYF. For the CDR3, the DNA is TGTGCCAGCCGTAATAGCGGGACGTACGAGCAGTACTTC.

The rearrangement links TRBV6-2 or TRBV6-3 to TRBJ2-5; D is uncertain. The V end lost 5 bases, the J end lost 5 bases, and 12 bases lay between the germline ends. Germline V CDR1 and CDR2: MNHEY, SVGEGT. This CDR3 comprises 13 residues. CDR3 sequence reads: CASSRAYYETQYF. The CDR3 DNA reads as TGTGCCAGCAGTCGAGCGTACTACGAGACCCAGTACTTC.

This clonotype came up once. One end of the junction is discordant with germline, which a read error may explain. The rearrangement joins TRBV5-3 to TRBJ2-1; TRBD1 aligns across 10 bases. TRBV5-3 is filed as an ORF, its function uncertain. This CDR3 is 15 amino acids long. The CDR3 region is CASSLWDRGYNEQFF. DNA for the CDR3: TGTGCCAGCAGCTTGTGGGACAGGGGTTACAATGAGCAGTTCTTC.

The rearrangement joins TRBV30 to TRBJ2-1; possible D gene TRBD2, 5 bases. Germline lookup yields CDR1 GTSNPN and CDR2 SVGIG (reference sequence). V was trimmed by 7 bases and J by 7 bases, leaving 23 bases between them. The CDR3 covers 15 residues. The chain's CDR3 is CAYHRAGLPNNEQFF. For the CDR3, the DNA is TGTGCCTACCACCGGGCGGGCCTCCCGAATAATGAGCAGTTCTTC.

This clonotype was recorded a few times. CDR3 nucleotides: TGTGCCAGCAGTAGGATCTCCTACGAGCAGTACTTC. The encoded protein is CASSRISYEQYF. The chain couples TRBV12-3 or TRBV12-4 to TRBJ2-7, with D uncertain. The CDR3 sequence is 12 residues long. V lost 5 bases, J lost 0 bases, and 5 bases lay in between.

The chain joins TRBV7-6 to TRBJ2-5; tentatively, D is TRBD1 (6 bases). Germline V gives CDR1 SGHVS, CDR2 FNYEAQ. CDR3 length equals 16 residues. Trimming stripped 5 bases from V and 2 bases from J, with 18 bases between. In DNA, the CDR3 is TGTGCCAGCAGCCTCGGCCCCAGGGGTGGTCAAGAGACCCAGTACTTC. Protein product: CASSLGPRGGQETQYF.